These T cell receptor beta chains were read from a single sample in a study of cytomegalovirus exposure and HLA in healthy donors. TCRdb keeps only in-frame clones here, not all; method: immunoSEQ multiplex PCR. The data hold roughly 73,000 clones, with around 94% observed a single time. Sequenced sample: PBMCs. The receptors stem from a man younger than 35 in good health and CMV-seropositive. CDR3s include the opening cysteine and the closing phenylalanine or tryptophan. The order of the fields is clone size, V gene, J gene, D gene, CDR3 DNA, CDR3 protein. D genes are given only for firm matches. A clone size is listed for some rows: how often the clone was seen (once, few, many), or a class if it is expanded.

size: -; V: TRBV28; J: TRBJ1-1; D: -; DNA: TGTGCCAGCAGTCTCCTACAGGGAGAAGCTTTCTTT; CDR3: CASSLLQGEAFF
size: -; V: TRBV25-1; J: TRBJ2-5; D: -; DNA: TGTGCCAGCAGTGATTCGTTTTTTCAGGGAGGCGAGACCCAGTACTTC; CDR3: CASSDSFFQGGETQYF
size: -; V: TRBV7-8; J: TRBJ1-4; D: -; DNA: TGTGCCAGCAGCCTAAGTCGGGAATTTAATGAAAAACTGTTTTTT; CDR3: CASSLSREFNEKLFF
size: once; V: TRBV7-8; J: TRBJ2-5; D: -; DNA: TGTGCCAGCAGCCTCAACAACGGGGTCGGGGAGACCCAGTACTTC; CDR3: CASSLNNGVGETQYF
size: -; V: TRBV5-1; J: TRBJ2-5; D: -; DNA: TGCGCCAGCGGGGCCTTCCAAGAGACCCAGTACTTC; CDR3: CASGAFQETQYF
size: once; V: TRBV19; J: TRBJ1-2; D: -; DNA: TGTGCCAGTAGTATTCCAGGGGCCGCTAGCTATGGCTACACCTTC; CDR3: CASSIPGAASYGYTF
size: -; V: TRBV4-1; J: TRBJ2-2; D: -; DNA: TGCGCCAGCAGCCAAGGCGGACTGGGGCTGTTTTTT; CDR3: CASSQGGLGLFF
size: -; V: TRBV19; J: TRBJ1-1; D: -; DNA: TGTGCCAGTAGTATAGCCCGCAAGACTCCCGAGGGAGCTTTCTTT; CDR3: CASSIARKTPEGAFF
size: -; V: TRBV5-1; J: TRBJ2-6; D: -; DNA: TGCGCCAGCAGCTCGTGGAGCTCTGGGGCCAACGTCCTGACTTTC; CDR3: CASSSWSSGANVLTF
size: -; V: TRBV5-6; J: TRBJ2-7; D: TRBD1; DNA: TGTGCCAGCAGCTTTCAGGGGGTAGACGAGCAGTACTTC; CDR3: CASSFQGVDEQYF
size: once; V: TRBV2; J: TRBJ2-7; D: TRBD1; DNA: TGTGCCAGCAGCGCTACAGGGGCCCCCTCCTACGAGCAGTACTTC; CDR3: CASSATGAPSYEQYF
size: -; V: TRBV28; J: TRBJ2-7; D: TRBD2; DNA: TGTGCCAGCAGTATCCCGGGACTCCCGGGGGGCGAGCAGTACTTC; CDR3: CASSIPGLPGGEQYF
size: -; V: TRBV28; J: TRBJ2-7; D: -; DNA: TGTGCCAGCAGGTCTAGTTCGGGTGTTTCGGGCTACGAGCAGTACTTC; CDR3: CASRSSSGVSGYEQYF
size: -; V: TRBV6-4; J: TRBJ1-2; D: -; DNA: TGTGCCAGCATCGAACGGAGTTCTGGCTATGGCTACACCTTC; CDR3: CASIERSSGYGYTF
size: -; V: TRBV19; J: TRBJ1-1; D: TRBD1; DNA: TGTGCCAGTAGTACGATACGGAGGACAGGGTCGAACACTGAAGCTTTCTTT; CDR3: CASSTIRRTGSNTEAFF
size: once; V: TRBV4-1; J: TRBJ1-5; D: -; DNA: TGCGCCAGCAGCCAAGTGGGGGGACGGGCTCGAGGCAATCAGCCCCAGCATTTT; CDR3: CASSQVGGRARGNQPQHF
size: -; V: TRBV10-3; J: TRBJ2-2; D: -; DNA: TGTGCCATCAGATCCACGGACACCGCGAACACCGGGGAGCTGTTTTTT; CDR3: CAIRSTDTANTGELFF
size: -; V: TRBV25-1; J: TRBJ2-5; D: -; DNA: TGTGCCAGCGGGCAGGACTTCCAAGAGACCCAGTACTTC; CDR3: CASGQDFQETQYF
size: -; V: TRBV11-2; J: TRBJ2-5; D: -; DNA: TGTGCCAGCTCGAGGTCCACTAAGCTATATGAGACCCAGTACTTC; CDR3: CASSRSTKLYETQYF
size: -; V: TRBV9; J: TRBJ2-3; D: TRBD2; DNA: TGTGCCAGCAGCGTAGGAGGCGGGAGGGCCTCGACAGATACGCAGTATTTT; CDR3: CASSVGGGRASTDTQYF
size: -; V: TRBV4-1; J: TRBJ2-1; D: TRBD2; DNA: TGCGCCAGCAGCCAAGATCCCCCTAGCGGGAGGGCCGTTGAGCAGTTCTTC; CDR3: CASSQDPPSGRAVEQFF
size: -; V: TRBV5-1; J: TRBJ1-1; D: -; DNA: TGCGCCAGCAGCGTGGGCCACCGGGGTACTGAAGCTTTCTTT; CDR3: CASSVGHRGTEAFF
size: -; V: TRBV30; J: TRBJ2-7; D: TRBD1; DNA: TGTGCCTGGGGGTCGGGACAGGCCTACGAGCAGTACTTC; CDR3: CAWGSGQAYEQYF
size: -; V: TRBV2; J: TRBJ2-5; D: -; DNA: TGTGCCAGCAGTGGTGGACAAGGAGAGACCCAGTACTTC; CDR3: CASSGGQGETQYF
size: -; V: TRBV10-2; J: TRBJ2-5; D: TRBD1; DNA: TGCGCCAGCAGTCTCCGGGACAGGGGGCGAAGTATGGAGACCCAGTACTTC; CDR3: CASSLRDRGRSMETQYF